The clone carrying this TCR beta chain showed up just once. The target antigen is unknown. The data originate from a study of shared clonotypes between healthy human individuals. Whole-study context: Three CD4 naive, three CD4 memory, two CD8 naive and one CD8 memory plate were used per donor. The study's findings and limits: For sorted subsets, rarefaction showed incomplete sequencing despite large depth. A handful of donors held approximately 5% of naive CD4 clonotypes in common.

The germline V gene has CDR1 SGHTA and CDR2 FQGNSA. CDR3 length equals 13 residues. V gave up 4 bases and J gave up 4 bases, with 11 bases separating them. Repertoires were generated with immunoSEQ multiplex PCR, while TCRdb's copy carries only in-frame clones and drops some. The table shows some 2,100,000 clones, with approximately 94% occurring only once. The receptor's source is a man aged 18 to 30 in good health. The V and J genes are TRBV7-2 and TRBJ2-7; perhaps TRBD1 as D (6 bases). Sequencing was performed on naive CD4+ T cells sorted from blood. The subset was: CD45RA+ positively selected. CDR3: CASSSRTGYEQYF. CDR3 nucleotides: TGTGCCAGCAGCTCACGAACAGGGTACGAGCAGTACTTC.